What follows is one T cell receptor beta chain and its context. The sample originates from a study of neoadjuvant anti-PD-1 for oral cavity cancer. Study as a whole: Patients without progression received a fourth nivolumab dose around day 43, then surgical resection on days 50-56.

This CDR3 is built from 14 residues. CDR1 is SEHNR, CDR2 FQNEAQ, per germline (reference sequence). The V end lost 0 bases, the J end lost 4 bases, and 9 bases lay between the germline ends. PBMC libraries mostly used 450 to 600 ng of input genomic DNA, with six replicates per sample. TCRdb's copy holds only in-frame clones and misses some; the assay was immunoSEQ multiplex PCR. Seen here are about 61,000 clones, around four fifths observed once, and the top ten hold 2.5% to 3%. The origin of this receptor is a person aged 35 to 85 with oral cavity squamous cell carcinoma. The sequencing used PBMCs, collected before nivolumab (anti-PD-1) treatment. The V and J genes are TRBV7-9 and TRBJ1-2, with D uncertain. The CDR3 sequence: CASSLAPGSYGYTF. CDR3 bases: TGTGCCAGCAGCTTAGCGCCGGGCTCCTATGGCTACACCTTC.